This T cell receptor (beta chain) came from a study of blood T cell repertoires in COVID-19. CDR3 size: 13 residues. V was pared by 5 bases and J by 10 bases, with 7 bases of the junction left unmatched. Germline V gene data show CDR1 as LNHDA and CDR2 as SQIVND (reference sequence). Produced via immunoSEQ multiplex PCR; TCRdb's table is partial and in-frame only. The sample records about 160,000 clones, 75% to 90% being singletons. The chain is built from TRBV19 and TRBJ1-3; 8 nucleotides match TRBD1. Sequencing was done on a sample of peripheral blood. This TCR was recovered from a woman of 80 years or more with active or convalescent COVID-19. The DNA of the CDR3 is TGTGCCAGTAGTGCCTGGACAGGGAAGACCATATATTTT. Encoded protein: CASSAWTGKTIYF.